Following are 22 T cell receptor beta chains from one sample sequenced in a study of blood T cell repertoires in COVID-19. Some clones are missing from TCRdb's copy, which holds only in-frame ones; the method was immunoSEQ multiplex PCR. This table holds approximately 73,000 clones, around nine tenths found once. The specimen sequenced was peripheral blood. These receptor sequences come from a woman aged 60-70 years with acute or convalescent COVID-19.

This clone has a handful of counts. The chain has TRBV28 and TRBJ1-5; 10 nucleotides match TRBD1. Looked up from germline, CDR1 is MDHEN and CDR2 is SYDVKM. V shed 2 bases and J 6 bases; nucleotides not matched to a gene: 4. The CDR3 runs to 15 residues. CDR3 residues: CASSLPTGGSQPQHF. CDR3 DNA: TGTGCCAGCAGTTTACCGACAGGGGGCAGTCAGCCCCAGCATTTT.

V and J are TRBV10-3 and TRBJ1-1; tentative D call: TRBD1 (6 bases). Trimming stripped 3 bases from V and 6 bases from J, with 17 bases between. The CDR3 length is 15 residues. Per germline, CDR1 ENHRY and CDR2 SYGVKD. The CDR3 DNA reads TGTGCCATCAGTGATCCGACAGGCCGAGGGGCTGAAGCTTTCTTT. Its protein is CAISDPTGRGAEAFF.

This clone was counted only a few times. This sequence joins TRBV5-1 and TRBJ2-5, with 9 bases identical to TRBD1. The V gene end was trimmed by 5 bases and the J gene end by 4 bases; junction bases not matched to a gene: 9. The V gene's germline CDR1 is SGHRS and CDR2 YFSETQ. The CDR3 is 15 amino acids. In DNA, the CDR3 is TGCGCCAGCAGTCCCTGGACAGGGGTGGGAGAGACCCAGTACTTC. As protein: CASSPWTGVGETQYF.

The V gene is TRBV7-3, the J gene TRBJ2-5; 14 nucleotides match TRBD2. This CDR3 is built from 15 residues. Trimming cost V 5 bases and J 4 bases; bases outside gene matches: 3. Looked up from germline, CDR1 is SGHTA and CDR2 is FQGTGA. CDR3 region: CASSPGTSGRETQYF. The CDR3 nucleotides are TGTGCCAGCAGCCCCGGGACTAGCGGGAGAGAGACCCAGTACTTC.

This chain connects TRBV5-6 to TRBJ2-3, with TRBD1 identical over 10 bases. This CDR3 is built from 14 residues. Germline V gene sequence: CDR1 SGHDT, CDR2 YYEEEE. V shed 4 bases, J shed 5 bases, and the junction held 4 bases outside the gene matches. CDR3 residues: CASSPWDRGDTQYF. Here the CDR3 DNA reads TGTGCCAGCAGCCCCTGGGACAGGGGAGATACGCAGTATTTT. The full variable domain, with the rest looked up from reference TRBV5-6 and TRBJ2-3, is DAGVTQSPTHLIKTRGQQVTLRCSPKSGHDTVSWYQQALGQGPQFIFQYYEEEERQRGNFPDRFSGHQFPNYSSELNVNALLLGDSALYLCASSPWDRGDTQYFGPGTRLTVL.

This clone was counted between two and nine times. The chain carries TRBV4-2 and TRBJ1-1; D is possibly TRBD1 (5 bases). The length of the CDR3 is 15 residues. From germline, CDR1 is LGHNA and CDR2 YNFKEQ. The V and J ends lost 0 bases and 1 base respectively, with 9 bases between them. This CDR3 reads CASSQDLQENTEAFF. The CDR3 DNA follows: TGTGCCAGCAGCCAAGATTTACAGGAGAACACTGAAGCTTTCTTT.

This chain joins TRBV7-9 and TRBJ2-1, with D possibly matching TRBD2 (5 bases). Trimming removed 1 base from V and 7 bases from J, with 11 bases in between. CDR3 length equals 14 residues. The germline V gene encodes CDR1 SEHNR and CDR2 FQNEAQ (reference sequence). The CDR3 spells CASSLDWELNEQFF. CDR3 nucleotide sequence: TGTGCCAGCAGCTTAGATTGGGAGTTGAATGAGCAGTTCTTC. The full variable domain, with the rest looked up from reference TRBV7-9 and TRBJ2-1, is DTGVSQNPRHKITKRGQNVTFRCDPISEHNRLYWYRQTLGQGPEFLTYFQNEAQLEKSRLLSDRFSAERPKGSFSTLEIQRTEQGDSAMYLCASSLDWELNEQFFGPGTRLTVL.

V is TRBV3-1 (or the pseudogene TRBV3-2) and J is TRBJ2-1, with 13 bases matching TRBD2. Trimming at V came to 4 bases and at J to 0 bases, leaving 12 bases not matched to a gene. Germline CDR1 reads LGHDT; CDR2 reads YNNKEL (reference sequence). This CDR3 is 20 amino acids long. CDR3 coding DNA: TGTGCCAGCAGCCCTTCCTTAGGGACTAGCGGGACCAACTCCTACAATGAGCAGTTCTTC. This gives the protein CASSPSLGTSGTNSYNEQFF.

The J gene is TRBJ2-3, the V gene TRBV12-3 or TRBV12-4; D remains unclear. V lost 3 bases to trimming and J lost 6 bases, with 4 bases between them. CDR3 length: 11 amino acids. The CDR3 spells CASSFLDTQYF. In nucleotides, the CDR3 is TGTGCCAGCAGTTTTCTGGATACGCAGTATTTT.

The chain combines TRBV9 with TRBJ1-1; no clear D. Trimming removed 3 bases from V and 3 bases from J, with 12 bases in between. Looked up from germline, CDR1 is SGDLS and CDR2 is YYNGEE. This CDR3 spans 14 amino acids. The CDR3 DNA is TGTGCCAGCAGCGCCCACCGATCGGACACTGAAGCTTTCTTT. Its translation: CASSAHRSDTEAFF.

CDR3 residues: CASWHSNTEAFF. In DNA, the CDR3 is TGTGCCAGCTGGCATTCGAACACTGAAGCTTTCTTT. The chain recombines TRBV28 with TRBJ1-1; D call uncertain. The germline gives CDR1 MDHEN, CDR2 SYDVKM. This CDR3 has 12 amino acids. V was shortened by 8 bases and J by 1 base, with 8 bases between the two germline ends.

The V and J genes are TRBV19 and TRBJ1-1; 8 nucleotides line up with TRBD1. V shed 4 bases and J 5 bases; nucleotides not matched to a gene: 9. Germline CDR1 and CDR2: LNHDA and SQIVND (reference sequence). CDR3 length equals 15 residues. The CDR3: CASSRGQGFRTEAFF. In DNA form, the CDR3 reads TGTGCCAGTAGTAGAGGACAGGGCTTTCGTACTGAAGCTTTCTTT.

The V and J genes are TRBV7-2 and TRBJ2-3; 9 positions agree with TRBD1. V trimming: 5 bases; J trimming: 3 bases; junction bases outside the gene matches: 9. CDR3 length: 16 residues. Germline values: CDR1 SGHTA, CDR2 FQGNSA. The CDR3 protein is CASSVQGALGTDTQYF. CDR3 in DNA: TGTGCCAGCAGCGTACAGGGGGCGTTAGGTACAGATACGCAGTATTTT.

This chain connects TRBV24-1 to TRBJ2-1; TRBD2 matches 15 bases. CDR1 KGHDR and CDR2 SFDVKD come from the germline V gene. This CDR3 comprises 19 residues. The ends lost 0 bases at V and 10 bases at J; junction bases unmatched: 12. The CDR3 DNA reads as TGTGCCACCAGTGATTTGCCCTATAGGACTAGCGGGAGGGGAGAAGAGCAGTTCTTC. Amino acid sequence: CATSDLPYRTSGRGEEQFF.

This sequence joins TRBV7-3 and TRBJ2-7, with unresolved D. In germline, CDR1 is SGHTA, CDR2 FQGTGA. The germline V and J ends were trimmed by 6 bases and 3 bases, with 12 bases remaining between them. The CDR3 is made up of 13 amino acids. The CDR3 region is CASSYQTDYEQYF. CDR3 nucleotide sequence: TGTGCCAGCAGTTATCAGACTGACTACGAGCAGTACTTC.

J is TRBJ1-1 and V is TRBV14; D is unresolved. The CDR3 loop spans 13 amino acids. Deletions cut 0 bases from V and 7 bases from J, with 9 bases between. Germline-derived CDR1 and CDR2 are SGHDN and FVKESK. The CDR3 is CASSQDSGIEAFF. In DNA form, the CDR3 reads TGTGCCAGCAGCCAAGATAGTGGTATTGAAGCTTTCTTT.

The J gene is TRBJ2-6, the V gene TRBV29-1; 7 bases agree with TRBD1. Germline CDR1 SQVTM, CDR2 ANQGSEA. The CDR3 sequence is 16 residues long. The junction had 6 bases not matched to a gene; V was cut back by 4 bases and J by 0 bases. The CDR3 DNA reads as TGCAGCGTTGCAGTCTACAGGGGCTCTGGGGCCAACGTCCTGACTTTC. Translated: CSVAVYRGSGANVLTF. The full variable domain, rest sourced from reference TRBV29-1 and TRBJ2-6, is SAVISQKPSRDICQRGTSLTIQCQVDSQVTMMFWYRQQPGQSLTLIATANQGSEATYESGFVIDKFPISRPNLTFSTLTVSNMSPEDSSIYLCSVAVYRGSGANVLTFGAGSRLTVL.

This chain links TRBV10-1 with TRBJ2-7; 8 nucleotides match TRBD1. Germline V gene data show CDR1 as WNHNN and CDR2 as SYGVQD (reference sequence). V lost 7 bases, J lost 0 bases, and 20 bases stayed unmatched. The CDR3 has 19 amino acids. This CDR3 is CASIYARDRSSPTSYEQYF. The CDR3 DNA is TGCGCCAGCATATATGCTCGGGACAGGTCCTCCCCCACCTCCTACGAGCAGTACTTC.

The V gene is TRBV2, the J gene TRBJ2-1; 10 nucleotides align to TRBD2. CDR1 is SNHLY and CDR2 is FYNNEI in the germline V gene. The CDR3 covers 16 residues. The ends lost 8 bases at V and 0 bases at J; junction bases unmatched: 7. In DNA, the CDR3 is TGTGCCAGCGGTATTAGCGGGGGGAGCTCCTACAATGAGCAGTTCTTC. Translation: CASGISGGSSYNEQFF.

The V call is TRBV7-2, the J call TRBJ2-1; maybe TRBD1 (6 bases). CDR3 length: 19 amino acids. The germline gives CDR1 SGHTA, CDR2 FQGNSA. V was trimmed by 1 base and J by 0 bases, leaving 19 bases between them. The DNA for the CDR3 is TGTGCCAGCAGCTTAGAAGAGGGACAAGTTGTCAGCTCCTACAATGAGCAGTTCTTC. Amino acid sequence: CASSLEEGQVVSSYNEQFF.

CDR3 bases: TGTGCCACCAGTGACCCCGGAGCTAACTATGGCTACACCTTC. Protein product: CATSDPGANYGYTF. The chain is built from TRBV24-1 and TRBJ1-2; D is unresolved. Germline V gene sequence: CDR1 KGHDR, CDR2 SFDVKD. The CDR3 sequence is 14 residues long. Trimming left V 4 bases short and J 0 bases short, with 8 bases between.

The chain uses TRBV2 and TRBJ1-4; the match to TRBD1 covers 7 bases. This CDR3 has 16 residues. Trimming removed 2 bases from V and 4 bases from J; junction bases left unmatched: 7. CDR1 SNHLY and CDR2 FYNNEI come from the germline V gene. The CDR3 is CASSELGTANNEKLFF. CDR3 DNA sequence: TGTGCCAGCAGTGAATTGGGGACAGCCAATAATGAAAAACTGTTTTTT.